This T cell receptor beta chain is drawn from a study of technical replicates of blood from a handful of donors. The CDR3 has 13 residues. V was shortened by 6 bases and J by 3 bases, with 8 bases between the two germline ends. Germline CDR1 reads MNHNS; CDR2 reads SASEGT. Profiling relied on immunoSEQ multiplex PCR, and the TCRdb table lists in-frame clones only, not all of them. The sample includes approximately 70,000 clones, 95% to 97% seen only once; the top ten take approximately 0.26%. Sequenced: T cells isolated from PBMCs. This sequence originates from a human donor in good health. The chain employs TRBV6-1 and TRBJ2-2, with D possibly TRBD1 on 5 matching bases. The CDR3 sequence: CASRGLHTGELFF. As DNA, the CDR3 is TGTGCCAGCAGGGGGCTTCACACCGGGGAGCTGTTTTTT.